This TCR beta chain came from a study of CD4 and CD8 cells across lung adenocarcinoma regions. From germline, CDR1 is MNHEY and CDR2 SMNVEV (reference sequence). CDR3 size: 13 residues. MiXCR, applied by TCRdb to the PCR reads, yields one record per CDR3 protein. The table has 20,000 to 25,000 distinct CDR3 sequences, approximately 52% seen once. On this clonotype itself: The junction departs from germline at one end; a sequencing error may be responsible.

The patients had localized lung adenocarcinoma, a non-small cell subtype. Sequenced sample: CD4+ T cells from the center of a lung tumor. The receptor comes from a male donor with lung adenocarcinoma. The CD4 and CD8 labels of this study may be unreliable. This chain joins TRBV27 and TRBJ2-3; no reliable D call. CDR3 sequence reads: CASLGIAKNMQYF. The CDR3 DNA reads as TGTGCCAGCCTGGGGATAGCCAAAAATATGCAGTACTTT.